The clone carrying this T cell receptor beta chain was seen repeatedly, ten times or more. The antigen is undetermined. This sample was taken from a study of blood T cells in healthy people across ages. A sample-barcoded 5' primer and a J-beta primer mix were used in a second PCR of about 7 to 12 cycles. Each CDR3 protein gets one entry after TCRdb re-called the 5' RACE reads with MiXCR. This sample has roughly 900,000 distinct CDR3 sequences, with under 35% found just once. The junction had 11 bases not matched to a gene; V was cut back by 0 bases and J by 4 bases. This CDR3 spans 17 amino acids. The germline V gene encodes CDR1 LGHDT and CDR2 YNNKEL (reference sequence). Caucasian, healthy and from Russia, the donors were aged between 6 and 90. Regarding the study as a whole: A roughly linear age-dependent decrease characterized TCR beta diversity per million T cells.

The TCR was taken from a woman of 80 years or more in good health. The sequenced material came from blood. The chain carries TRBV3-1 and TRBJ2-5; 7 positions match TRBD2. CDR3 bases: TGTGCCAGCAGCCAAGAAGGAGCGCCCCGCGGGAGAGAGACCCAGTACTTC. The encoded protein is CASSQEGAPRGRETQYF.